The clone carrying this T cell receptor beta chain was counted ten times or more. Its target is unknown. The data belong to a study of T cells after yellow fever vaccination. Production of TCR cDNA was by 5'RACE template switching, which also added a universal primer site and UMIs. TCRdb called the 5' RACE reads again in MiXCR, with one record for every CDR3 protein. The table includes roughly 120,000 distinct CDR3 sequences, 6.5% to 8% detected once. Study-level results: Although most clonotypes did not, a small share appeared in both CD4 and CD8 compartments.

Germline CDR1 MNHEY, CDR2 SMNVEV (reference sequence). V shed 4 bases, J shed 9 bases, and the junction held 16 bases outside the gene matches. The CDR3 totals 16 residues. The source material was CD4+ T cells sorted from PBMCs, sampled less than 11 days after the first yellow fever vaccination. The receptor was derived from a man younger than 35 who received the YFV17D yellow fever vaccine. The chain couples TRBV27 to TRBJ2-7; 9 bases are a match to TRBD2. CDR3 sequence reads: CASSSASGAFRSRQYF. For the CDR3, the DNA is TGTGCCAGCAGTTCCGCTAGCGGGGCATTCAGGTCGCGGCAGTACTTC.